This T cell receptor (beta chain) came from a study of T cells after yellow fever vaccination. Whole-study findings and limits: Clones that expanded after primary vaccination mostly reappeared after the booster (96% CD4, 88% CD8).

V lost 6 bases, J lost 0 bases, and 9 bases lay in between. The germline gives CDR1 ENHRY, CDR2 SYGVKD. The CDR3 sequence is 14 residues long. TCRdb re-called the 5' RACE reads with MiXCR, one entry per CDR3 protein. The sample consists of approximately 300,000 distinct CDR3 sequences, around 7% of them appearing once. Only a few counts were recorded for this clonotype. The antigen is not known. Sequences were derived from PBMCs, sampled roughly 47 days after the first yellow fever vaccination. This clonotype was obtained from a man between 18 and 29 years old who received the YFV17D yellow fever vaccine. The chain combines TRBV10-3 with TRBJ1-3; D perhaps matches TRBD1 (6 bases). In DNA, the CDR3 is TGTGCCATCAGGCTACAGGGCTCTGGAAACACCATATATTTT. This gives the protein CAIRLQGSGNTIYF.